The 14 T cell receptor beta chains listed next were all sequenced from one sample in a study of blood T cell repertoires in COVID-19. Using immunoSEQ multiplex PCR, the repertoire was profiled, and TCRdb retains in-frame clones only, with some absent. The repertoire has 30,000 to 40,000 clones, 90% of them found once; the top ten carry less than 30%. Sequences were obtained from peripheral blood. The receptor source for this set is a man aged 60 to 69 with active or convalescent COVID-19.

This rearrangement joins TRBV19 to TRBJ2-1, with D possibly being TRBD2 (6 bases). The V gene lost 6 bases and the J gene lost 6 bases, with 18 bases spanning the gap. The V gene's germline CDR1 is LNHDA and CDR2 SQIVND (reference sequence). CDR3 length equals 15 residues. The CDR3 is CASRHRDFSVNEQFF. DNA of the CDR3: TGTGCCAGTAGACACCGGGACTTCTCGGTCAATGAGCAGTTCTTC.

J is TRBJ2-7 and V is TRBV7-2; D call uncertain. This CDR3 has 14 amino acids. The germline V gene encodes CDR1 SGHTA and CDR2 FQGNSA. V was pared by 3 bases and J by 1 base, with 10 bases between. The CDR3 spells CASSFGERSYEQYF. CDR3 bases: TGTGCCAGCAGCTTTGGAGAGAGGTCCTACGAGCAGTACTTC. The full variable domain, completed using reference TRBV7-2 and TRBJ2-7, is GAGVSQSPSNKVTEKGKDVELRCDPISGHTALYWYRQSLGQGLEFLIYFQGNSAPDKSGLPSDRFSAERTGGSVSTLTIQRTQQEDSAVYLCASSFGERSYEQYFGPGTRLTVT.

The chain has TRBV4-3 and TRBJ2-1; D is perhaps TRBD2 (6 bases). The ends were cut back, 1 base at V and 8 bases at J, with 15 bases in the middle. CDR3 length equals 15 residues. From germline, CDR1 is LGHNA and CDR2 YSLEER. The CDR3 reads CASSQGAGSKDEQFF. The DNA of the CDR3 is TGCGCCAGCAGCCAAGGCGCCGGGAGTAAGGATGAGCAGTTCTTC.

CDR3: CASSLVPSGASQHF. In DNA, the CDR3 is TGTGCCAGCAGCTTAGTACCCTCTGGGGCATCCCAGCATTTT. This chain connects TRBV7-2 to TRBJ1-5; a possible D gene is TRBD1 (5 bases). The CDR3 consists of 14 residues. V was clipped by 1 base and J by 11 bases, with 15 bases between them. Germline CDR1 and CDR2: SGHTA and FQGNSA.

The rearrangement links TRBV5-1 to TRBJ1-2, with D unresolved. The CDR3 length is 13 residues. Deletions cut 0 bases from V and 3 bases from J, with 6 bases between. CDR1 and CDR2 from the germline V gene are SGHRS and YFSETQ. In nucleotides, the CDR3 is TGCGCCAGCAGCTTGGACAGAGACTATGGCTACACCTTC. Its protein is CASSLDRDYGYTF.

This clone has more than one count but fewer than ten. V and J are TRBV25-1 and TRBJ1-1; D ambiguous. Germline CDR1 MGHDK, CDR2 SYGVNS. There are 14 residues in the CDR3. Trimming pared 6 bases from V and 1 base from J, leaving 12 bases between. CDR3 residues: CASSEQSQNTEAFF. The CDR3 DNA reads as TGTGCCAGCAGCGAACAGTCCCAGAACACTGAAGCTTTCTTT.

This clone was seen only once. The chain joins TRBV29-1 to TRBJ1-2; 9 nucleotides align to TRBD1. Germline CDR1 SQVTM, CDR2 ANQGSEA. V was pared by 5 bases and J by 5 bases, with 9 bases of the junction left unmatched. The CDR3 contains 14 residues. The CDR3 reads CSVIDRDREYGYTF. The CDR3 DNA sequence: TGCAGCGTTATAGACCGGGACAGGGAATATGGCTACACCTTC.

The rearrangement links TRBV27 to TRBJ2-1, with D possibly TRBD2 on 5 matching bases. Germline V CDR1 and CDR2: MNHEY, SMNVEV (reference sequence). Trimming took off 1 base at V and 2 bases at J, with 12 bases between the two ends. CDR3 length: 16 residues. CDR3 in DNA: TGTGCCAGCAGTTTATTGGTGGGAGAAACCTACAATGAGCAGTTCTTC. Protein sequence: CASSLLVGETYNEQFF.

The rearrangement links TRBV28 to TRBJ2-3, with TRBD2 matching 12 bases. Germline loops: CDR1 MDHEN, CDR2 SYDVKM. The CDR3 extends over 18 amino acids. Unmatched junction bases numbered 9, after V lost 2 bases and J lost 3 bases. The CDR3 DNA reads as TGTGCCAGCAGTTTAAGTGAGACTAGCGGGGGCATTACAGATACGCAGTATTTT. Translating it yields CASSLSETSGGITDTQYF. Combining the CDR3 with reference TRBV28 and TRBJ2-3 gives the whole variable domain DVKVTQSSRYLVKRTGEKVFLECVQDMDHENMFWYRQDPGLGLRLIYFSYDVKMKEKGDIPEGYSVSREKKERFSLILESASTNQTSMYLCASSLSETSGGITDTQYFGPGTRLTVL.

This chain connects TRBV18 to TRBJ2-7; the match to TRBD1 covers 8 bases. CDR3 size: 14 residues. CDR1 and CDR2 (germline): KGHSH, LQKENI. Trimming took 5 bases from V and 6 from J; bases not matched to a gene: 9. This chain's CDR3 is CASSSAGQGGEQYF. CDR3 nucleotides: TGTGCCAGCTCATCCGCTGGACAGGGAGGCGAGCAGTACTTC. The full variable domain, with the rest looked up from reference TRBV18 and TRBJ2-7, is NAGVMQNPRHLVRRRGQEARLRCSPMKGHSHVYWYRQLPEEGLKFMVYLQKENIIDESGMPKERFSAEFPKEGPSILRIQQVVRGDSAAYFCASSSAGQGGEQYFGPGTRLTVT.

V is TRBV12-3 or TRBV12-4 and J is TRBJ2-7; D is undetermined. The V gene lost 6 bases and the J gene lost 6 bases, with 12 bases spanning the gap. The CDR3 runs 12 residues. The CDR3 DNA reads TGTGCCAGCAGCTTTTCCCGAGCCGAGCAGTACTTC. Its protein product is CASSFSRAEQYF.

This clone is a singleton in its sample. DNA of the CDR3: TGTGCCTGGAGTGTACGCAGGGGTAATTCACCCCTCCACTTT. Translated, it gives CAWSVRRGNSPLHF. V usage is TRBV30 and J usage is TRBJ1-6; the D gene is possibly TRBD1 (6 bases). This CDR3 is built from 14 residues. V gave up 0 bases and J gave up 6 bases, with 9 bases separating them. The germline gives CDR1 GTSNPN, CDR2 SVGIG (reference sequence).

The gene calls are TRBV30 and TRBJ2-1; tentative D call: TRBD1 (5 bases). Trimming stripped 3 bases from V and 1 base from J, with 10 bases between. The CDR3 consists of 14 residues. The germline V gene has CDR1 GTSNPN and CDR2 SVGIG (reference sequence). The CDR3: CAWRNQGSYNEQFF. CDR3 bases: TGTGCCTGGAGAAACCAGGGTTCCTACAATGAGCAGTTCTTC.

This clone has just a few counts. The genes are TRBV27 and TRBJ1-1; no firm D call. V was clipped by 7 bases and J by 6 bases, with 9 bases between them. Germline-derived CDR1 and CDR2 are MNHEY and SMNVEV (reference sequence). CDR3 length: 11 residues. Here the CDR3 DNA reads TGTGCCAGCACCTCCGGGTCTGAAGCTTTCTTT. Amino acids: CASTSGSEAFF.